The clone carrying this T cell receptor beta chain was counted many times. Its antigen is undetermined. The sample comes from a study of human T cells and chemical hapten exposure. General study findings and limits: In comparison with controls, expanded TCRs gave rise to a significantly larger number of large CDR3 similarity clusters.

Germline CDR1 reads MNHEY; CDR2 reads SMNVEV (reference sequence). Trimming shortened V by 1 base and J by 8 bases, and 6 bases separated the two germline ends. The CDR3 is 13 amino acids. TCRdb re-called the RACE reads through MiXCR, storing one row per CDR3 protein. The table includes a few hundred thousand distinct CDR3 sequences, about 6.3% detected once. The time point is: patch test 2, 6 weeks after DPC sensitization. As to treatment: therapeutic diphenylcyclopropenone sensitization with weekly scalp DPC. Researchers extracted total RNA from unfractionated whole blood. The material was whole blood, obtained in connection with sensitization to the hapten diphenylcyclopropenone (DPC). The chain couples TRBV27 to TRBJ1-6; D remains ambiguous. The clonotype originates from a woman between 18 and 29 years old with alopecia areata. Some clones in this sample may be carry-over from other donors' samples. The CDR3 here is CASSLFTDSPLHF. The CDR3 coding sequence is TGTGCCAGCAGTTTATTCACTGATTCACCCCTCCACTTT.